Listed here are 18 T cell receptor beta chains from one sample, sequenced in a study of blood T cell repertoires in COVID-19. Only in-frame clones appear in the TCRdb table, and some are missing; sequencing was by immunoSEQ multiplex PCR. The sample contains about 220,000 clones, roughly 80% of which appear only once. Sequences were obtained from peripheral blood. Receptor source: a woman in her sixties with acute or convalescent COVID-19.

The V call is TRBV23-1, the J call TRBJ2-4; D may be TRBD1 (5 bases). Being an ORF, TRBV23-1 has a function that is uncertain. V was cut by 6 bases and J by 0 bases, with 27 bases left in between. The CDR3 has 20 residues. CDR3 DNA sequence: TGCGCCAGCAGCCCCGTTTGGCAGGGCCTCCCACCGCGAGCCAAAAACATTCAGTACTTC. It yields the protein CASSPVWQGLPPRAKNIQYF.

The chain carries TRBV19 and TRBJ2-1; D unresolved. V lost 4 bases and J 2 bases, leaving 3 bases between the germline ends. Germline lookup yields CDR1 LNHDA and CDR2 SQIVND (reference sequence). CDR3 size: 12 residues. CDR3: CASSTTYNEQFF. The CDR3 coding sequence is TGTGCCAGTAGTACCACCTACAATGAGCAGTTCTTC.

The gene calls are TRBV29-1 and TRBJ2-1, with TRBD1 matching over 7 bases. After removal of 5 bases from V and 7 bases from J, the junction contained 2 bases not matched to a gene. The CDR3 runs to 11 residues. From germline, CDR1 is SQVTM and CDR2 ANQGSEA. In DNA, the CDR3 is TGCAGCGTTAGCAGGGGGAATGAGCAGTTCTTC. Amino acids: CSVSRGNEQFF.

This clone was seen just once. The chain carries TRBV18 and TRBJ2-2; maybe TRBD2 (5 bases). Trimming took 3 bases from V and 1 from J, leaving 9 bases between them. Germline values: CDR1 KGHSH, CDR2 LQKENI. The CDR3 sequence is 15 residues long. The CDR3: CASSPRTENTGELFF. As DNA, the CDR3 is TGTGCCAGCTCACCTCGGACTGAGAACACCGGGGAGCTGTTTTTT.

The chain is built from TRBV7-3 and TRBJ2-1; 10 nucleotides match TRBD1. Germline lookup yields CDR1 SGHTA and CDR2 FQGTGA. With V trimmed by 1 base and J by 1 base, 1 base remained unmatched. The CDR3 has 16 residues. CDR3 sequence reads: CASSLRGQGSYNEQFF. The CDR3 nucleotides are TGTGCCAGCAGCTTAAGGGGACAGGGGTCCTACAATGAGCAGTTCTTC.

This clone was observed a few times. The V gene is TRBV6-5, the J gene TRBJ1-1; D gene unclear. This CDR3 is 13 amino acids long. V lost 7 bases and J 6 bases, leaving 15 bases between the germline ends. The germline V gene encodes CDR1 MNHEY and CDR2 SVGAGI. CDR3 in DNA: TGTGCCAGCACGGGGTCGGTCTTTCCTGAAGCTTTCTTT. Its translation: CASTGSVFPEAFF.

The chain has TRBV2 and TRBJ2-1, with 9 bases aligning to TRBD1. Looked up from germline, CDR1 is SNHLY and CDR2 is FYNNEI. The CDR3 extends over 14 amino acids. V dropped 7 bases and J dropped 7; count of bases not matched to a gene: 8. The CDR3 bases are TGTGCCAGCAACAAAGGACAGGGGTTTAATGAGCAGTTCTTC. Translation gives CASNKGQGFNEQFF.

The chain recombines TRBV4-1 with TRBJ2-7; 7 positions match TRBD1. V gave up 0 bases and J gave up 0 bases; unmatched junction bases: 5. The CDR3 spans 16 residues. Germline V gene data show CDR1 as MGHRA and CDR2 as YSYEKL. CDR3 amino acids: CASSQDRNRGSYEQYF. CDR3 DNA: TGCGCCAGCAGCCAAGATCGGAACAGGGGCTCCTACGAGCAGTACTTC.

The chain uses TRBV18 and TRBJ2-5; a possible D gene is TRBD2 (5 bases). The CDR3 loop spans 14 amino acids. V was clipped by 1 base and J by 2 bases, with 8 bases between them. Germline values: CDR1 KGHSH, CDR2 LQKENI. CDR3 protein: CASSPLALQETQYF. The CDR3 coding sequence is TGTGCCAGCTCACCACTAGCGCTGCAAGAGACCCAGTACTTC.

DNA for the CDR3: TGCGCCAGCAGCTCCGAATCACTAGCGGGGCAGTTCTTC. Protein product: CASSSESLAGQFF. The V call is TRBV5-1, the J call TRBJ2-1; 9 bases line up with TRBD2. Germline CDR1 reads SGHRS; CDR2 reads YFSETQ. V was pared by 3 bases and J by 12 bases, with 7 bases of the junction left unmatched. The CDR3 is made up of 13 amino acids.

The chain has TRBV19 and TRBJ1-2, with D maybe TRBD1 (5 bases). The CDR3 loop spans 14 amino acids. Germline V CDR1 and CDR2: LNHDA, SQIVND (reference sequence). The V end was cut by 3 bases, the J end by 1 base, with 9 bases between. The CDR3 DNA sequence: TGTGCCAGTAGTATGGGGCACGGTAACTATGGCTACACCTTC. It translates to CASSMGHGNYGYTF.

V gene TRBV20-1 combines with J gene TRBJ1-2; tentatively, D is TRBD1 (5 bases). Per the germline V gene, CDR1 is DFQATT and CDR2 is SNEGSKA (reference sequence). This CDR3 region has 11 residues. With 6 bases removed from V and 3 bases from J, the gap between germline ends came to 8 bases. The chain's CDR3 is CSAQTDYGYTF. CDR3 sequence (DNA): TGCAGTGCCCAGACAGACTATGGCTACACCTTC.

This clone appeared once. V usage is TRBV6-1 and J usage is TRBJ1-1; D ambiguous. Germline values: CDR1 MNHNS, CDR2 SASEGT. The ends were cut back, 2 bases at V and 1 base at J, with 5 bases in the middle. The length of the CDR3 is 13 residues. The CDR3 sequence is CASSETSNTEAFF. The CDR3 DNA sequence: TGTGCCAGCAGTGAAACATCGAACACTGAAGCTTTCTTT.

The chain links TRBV30 to TRBJ1-2, with a tentative D call TRBD1 (6 bases). The CDR3 contains 15 residues. Germline CDR1 GTSNPN, CDR2 SVGIG (reference sequence). The V end lost 3 bases, the J end lost 1 base, and 15 bases lay between the germline ends. CDR3 in amino acids: CAWSSGTLFNYGYTF. The CDR3 coding sequence is TGTGCCTGGAGCTCCGGGACACTTTTTAACTATGGCTACACCTTC.

J is TRBJ2-5 and V is TRBV7-2, with a tentative D call TRBD1 (5 bases). Germline V gene data show CDR1 as SGHTA and CDR2 as FQGNSA. V lost 1 base and J 1 base, leaving 10 bases between the germline ends. The CDR3 extends over 15 amino acids. CDR3 protein: CASSLVDRAQETQYF. CDR3 DNA: TGTGCCAGCAGCTTAGTCGACAGAGCCCAAGAGACCCAGTACTTC.

This chain connects TRBV4-2 to TRBJ1-2; D not certain. V gave up 1 base and J gave up 8 bases, with 14 bases separating them. The CDR3 consists of 14 residues. Germline V gene data show CDR1 as LGHNA and CDR2 as YNFKEQ. The CDR3 DNA reads TGTGCCAGCAGCCAAGTCCGGGAGTTGATAGGCTACACCTTC. This encodes CASSQVRELIGYTF.

The chain recombines TRBV6-2 or TRBV6-3 with TRBJ2-2; possibly TRBD2 for D (7 bases). Trimming removed 2 bases at V and 6 bases at J, with 13 bases between. The CDR3 consists of 15 residues. Germline CDR1 MNHEY, CDR2 SVGEGT. DNA for the CDR3: TGTGCCAGCAGTTACACTGGGGGGGCCTCCGGGGAGCTGTTTTTT. Amino acids: CASSYTGGASGELFF.

The CDR3 DNA reads as TGCGCCAGCAGCCAAGAAGGGGTTGGCTATGGCTACACCTTC. Amino acids: CASSQEGVGYGYTF. V usage is TRBV4-1 and J usage is TRBJ1-2, with D maybe TRBD1 (5 bases). Trimming removed 0 bases at V and 4 bases at J, with 9 bases between. The CDR3 totals 14 residues. Germline CDR1 is MGHRA and CDR2 is YSYEKL.